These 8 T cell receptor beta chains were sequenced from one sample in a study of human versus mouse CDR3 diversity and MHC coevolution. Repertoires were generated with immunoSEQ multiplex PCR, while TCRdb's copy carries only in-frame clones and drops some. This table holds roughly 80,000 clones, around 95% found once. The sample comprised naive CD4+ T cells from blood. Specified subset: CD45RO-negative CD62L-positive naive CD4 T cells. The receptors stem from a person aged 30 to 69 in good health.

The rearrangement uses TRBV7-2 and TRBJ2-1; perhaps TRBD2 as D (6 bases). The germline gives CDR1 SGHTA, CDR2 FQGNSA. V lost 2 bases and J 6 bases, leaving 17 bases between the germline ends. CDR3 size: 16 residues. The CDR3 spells CASSLIPRGRGNEQFF. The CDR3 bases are TGTGCCAGCAGCTTAATCCCGCGGGGAAGGGGCAATGAGCAGTTCTTC. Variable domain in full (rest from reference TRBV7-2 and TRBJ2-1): GAGVSQSPSNKVTEKGKDVELRCDPISGHTALYWYRQSLGQGLEFLIYFQGNSAPDKSGLPSDRFSAERTGGSVSTLTIQRTQQEDSAVYLCASSLIPRGRGNEQFFGPGTRLTVL.

Written as DNA, the CDR3 is TGTGCCAGCAATATCAAGCTGGTTCAGCCCCAGCATTTT. It codes for CASNIKLVQPQHF. J is TRBJ1-5 and V is TRBV28; D not resolved. Trimming cost V 7 bases and J 6 bases, with 13 bases left between them. The CDR3 loop spans 13 amino acids. Germline V CDR1 and CDR2: MDHEN, SYDVKM.

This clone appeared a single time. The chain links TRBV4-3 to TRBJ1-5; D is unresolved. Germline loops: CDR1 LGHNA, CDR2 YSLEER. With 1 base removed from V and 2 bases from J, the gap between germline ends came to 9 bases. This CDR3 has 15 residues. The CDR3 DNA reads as TGCGCCAGCAGCCAAGGTGGAGGGCGCAATCAGCCCCAGCATTTT. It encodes CASSQGGGRNQPQHF.

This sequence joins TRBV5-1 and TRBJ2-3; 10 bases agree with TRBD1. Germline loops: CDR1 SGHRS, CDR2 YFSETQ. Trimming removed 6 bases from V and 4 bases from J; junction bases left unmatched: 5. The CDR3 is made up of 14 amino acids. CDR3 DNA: TGCGCCAGCACCATGACAGGGGGCCCAGATACGCAGTATTTT. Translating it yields CASTMTGGPDTQYF.

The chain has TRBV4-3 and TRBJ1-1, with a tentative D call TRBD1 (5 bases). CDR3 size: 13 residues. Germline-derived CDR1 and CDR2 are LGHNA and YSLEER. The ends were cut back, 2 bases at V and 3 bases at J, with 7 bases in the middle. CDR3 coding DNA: TGCGCCAGCAGCCAACAGGGCGACACTGAAGCTTTCTTT. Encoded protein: CASSQQGDTEAFF.

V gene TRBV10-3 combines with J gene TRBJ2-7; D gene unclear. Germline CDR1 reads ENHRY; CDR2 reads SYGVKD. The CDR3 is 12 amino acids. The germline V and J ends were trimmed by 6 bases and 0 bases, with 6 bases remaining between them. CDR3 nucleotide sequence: TGTGCCATCAGAGACACCTCCTACGAGCAGTACTTC. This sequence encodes CAIRDTSYEQYF.

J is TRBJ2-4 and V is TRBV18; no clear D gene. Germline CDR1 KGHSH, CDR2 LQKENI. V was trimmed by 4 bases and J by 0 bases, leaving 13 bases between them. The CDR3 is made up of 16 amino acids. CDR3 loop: CASSQTAPLAKNIQYF. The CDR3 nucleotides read TGTGCCAGCTCACAAACAGCTCCCCTAGCCAAAAACATTCAGTACTTC.

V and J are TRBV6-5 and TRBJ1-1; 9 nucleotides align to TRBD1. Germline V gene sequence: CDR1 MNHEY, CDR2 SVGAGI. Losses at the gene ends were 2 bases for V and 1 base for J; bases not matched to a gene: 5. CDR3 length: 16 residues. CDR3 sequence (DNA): TGTGCCAGCAGTTACGGGCCGGGACAGGGGAACACTGAAGCTTTCTTT. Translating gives CASSYGPGQGNTEAFF.